Following are 24 T cell receptor beta chains from one sample sequenced in a study of PD-L1 blockade in urothelial cancer. The assay was immunoSEQ multiplex PCR, and TCRdb's table has in-frame clones only and misses some. The sample yields 60,000 to 75,000 clones, 75% to 90% seen once. Noted time point: pretreatment peripheral blood. This specimen consisted of PBMCs, obtained around atezolizumab (anti-PD-L1) treatment. Receptors were obtained from a man between 60 and 75 years old with urothelial cancer.

CDR3 residues: CAWSVEAGGPGEQYF. For the CDR3, the DNA is TGTGCCTGGAGTGTTGAGGCAGGGGGGCCCGGGGAGCAGTACTTC. The rearrangement joins TRBV30 to TRBJ2-7, with a possible D match to TRBD1 (7 bases). The CDR3 loop spans 15 amino acids. Germline V gene lookup returns CDR1 GTSNPN and CDR2 SVGIG (reference sequence). V lost 0 bases to trimming and J lost 7 bases, with 19 bases between them.

The gene calls are TRBV29-1 and TRBJ1-4, with 10 bases lining up with TRBD1. With V trimmed by 7 bases and J by 8 bases, 10 bases remained unmatched. The CDR3 sequence is 14 residues long. CDR1 is SQVTM and CDR2 is ANQGSEA in the germline V gene. The CDR3 loop reads CSAAGTGVQEKLFF. The CDR3 DNA follows: TGCAGCGCCGCAGGGACAGGGGTGCAAGAAAAACTGTTTTTT. Supplemented by reference TRBV29-1 and TRBJ1-4, the full variable domain reads SAVISQKPSRDICQRGTSLTIQCQVDSQVTMMFWYRQQPGQSLTLIATANQGSEATYESGFVIDKFPISRPNLTFSTLTVSNMSPEDSSIYLCSAAGTGVQEKLFFGSGTQLSVL.

The CDR3 protein is CASSLWAAGDIAGELFF. For the CDR3, the DNA is TGTGCCAGCAGCTTATGGGCCGCAGGGGATATTGCCGGGGAGCTGTTTTTT. The genes are TRBV7-6 and TRBJ2-2; a possible D gene is TRBD1 (6 bases). Trimming left V 2 bases short and J 6 bases short, with 19 bases between. Germline lookup yields CDR1 SGHVS and CDR2 FNYEAQ. The CDR3 sequence is 17 residues long.

This chain connects TRBV19 to TRBJ2-3, with TRBD1 as a possible D gene (5 bases). The CDR3 is made up of 15 amino acids. In germline, CDR1 is LNHDA, CDR2 SQIVND (reference sequence). V was trimmed by 3 bases and J by 2 bases, leaving 12 bases between them. CDR3 in DNA: TGTGCCAGTAGTATTGGGGCCATCTCCACAGATACGCAGTATTTT. Encoded protein: CASSIGAISTDTQYF.

This clone was picked up one time. CDR3 loop: CASSVAGGPDTQYF. CDR3 coding DNA: TGTGCCAGCAGTGTGGCGGGGGGGCCTGATACGCAGTATTTT. The genes are TRBV2 and TRBJ2-3; the match to TRBD2 covers 9 bases. The CDR3 is 14 residues long. Unmatched junction bases numbered 5, after V lost 4 bases and J lost 6 bases. The germline gives CDR1 SNHLY, CDR2 FYNNEI.

The V call is TRBV6-1, the J call TRBJ1-3; unclear D gene. Deletions cut 3 bases from V and 3 bases from J, with 6 bases between. Per germline, CDR1 MNHNS and CDR2 SASEGT. The CDR3 contains 13 residues. The CDR3 sequence: CASSDSDGNTIYF. Here the CDR3 DNA reads TGTGCCAGCAGTGATTCAGATGGAAACACCATATATTTT.

V is TRBV6-5 and J is TRBJ2-2; TRBD1 aligns across 7 bases. J gave up 4 bases and V 6 bases, and 8 bases lay outside the gene matches. CDR3 length: 15 amino acids. CDR1 and CDR2 from the germline V gene are MNHEY and SVGAGI. The CDR3 sequence: CASRDPYRGTGELFF. In DNA, the CDR3 is TGTGCCAGCAGGGACCCCTACAGGGGCACCGGGGAGCTGTTTTTT.

V and J are TRBV18 and TRBJ1-5; D call uncertain. The CDR3 extends over 16 amino acids. With 3 bases removed from V and 6 bases from J, the gap between germline ends came to 18 bases. Germline lookup yields CDR1 KGHSH and CDR2 LQKENI. The CDR3 region has the DNA TGTGCCAGCTCACCGCTCCCCCCCCAATTCAGTCAGCCCCAGCATTTT. It codes for CASSPLPPQFSQPQHF. Supplemented by reference TRBV18 and TRBJ1-5, the full variable domain reads NAGVMQNPRHLVRRRGQEARLRCSPMKGHSHVYWYRQLPEEGLKFMVYLQKENIIDESGMPKERFSAEFPKEGPSILRIQQVVRGDSAAYFCASSPLPPQFSQPQHFGDGTRLSIL.

V and J are TRBV5-4 and TRBJ1-2, with 10 positions matching TRBD1. In germline, CDR1 is SGHNT, CDR2 YYREEE (reference sequence). J gave up 4 bases and V 4 bases, and 4 bases lay outside the gene matches. This CDR3 contains 14 residues. CDR3 in DNA: TGTGCCAGCAGCGTGGGACAGGGGCCCTATGGCTACACCTTC. It encodes CASSVGQGPYGYTF.

The genes are TRBV5-1 and TRBJ1-2; the match to TRBD1 covers 7 bases. The CDR3 runs 14 residues. Germline trimming cut 3 bases from V and 2 bases from J; bases unmatched to any gene: 4. CDR1 and CDR2 from the germline V gene are SGHRS and YFSETQ. The CDR3 spells CASSWTGQNYGYTF. The CDR3 bases are TGCGCCAGCAGCTGGACGGGACAGAACTATGGCTACACCTTC. The full variable domain, its missing parts supplied by reference TRBV5-1 and TRBJ1-2, is KAGVTQTPRYLIKTRGQQVTLSCSPISGHRSVSWYQQTPGQGLQFLFEYFSETQRNKGNFPGRFSGRQFSNSRSEMNVSTLELGDSALYLCASSWTGQNYGYTFGSGTRLTVV.

This clone turned up a few times. V is TRBV27 and J is TRBJ2-1, with 11 bases that match TRBD2. The CDR3 has 20 amino acids. Germline loops: CDR1 MNHEY, CDR2 SMNVEV (reference sequence). With 6 bases clipped from V and 0 bases from J, the junction kept 16 bases outside the gene matches. CDR3 sequence reads: CASRSPGLAVIPFSYNEQFF. The CDR3 DNA reads TGTGCCAGCAGATCCCCGGGACTAGCGGTTATACCTTTCTCCTACAATGAGCAGTTCTTC.

The CDR3 is CASSPRTLNTEAFF. The CDR3 nucleotides are TGTGCCAGCAGTCCCCGGACACTGAACACTGAAGCTTTCTTT. The rearrangement joins TRBV28 to TRBJ1-1; D possibly corresponds to TRBD1 (5 bases). The CDR3 has 14 residues. Trimming stripped 5 bases from V and 0 bases from J, with 10 bases between. From germline, CDR1 is MDHEN and CDR2 SYDVKM. The whole variable domain, remainder taken from reference TRBV28 and TRBJ1-1, is DVKVTQSSRYLVKRTGEKVFLECVQDMDHENMFWYRQDPGLGLRLIYFSYDVKMKEKGDIPEGYSVSREKKERFSLILESASTNQTSMYLCASSPRTLNTEAFFGQGTRLTVV.

This chain links TRBV29-1 with TRBJ2-3, with 9 bases lining up with TRBD1. The V and J ends lost 7 bases and 3 bases, in that order; junction bases with no gene match: 11. This CDR3 is built from 15 residues. Germline lookup yields CDR1 SQVTM and CDR2 ANQGSEA. CDR3: CSAPTGQGRTDTQYF. CDR3 DNA sequence: TGCAGCGCGCCCACGGGACAGGGTAGGACAGATACGCAGTATTTT.

The V call is TRBV7-9, the J call TRBJ1-5; D is possibly TRBD1 (5 bases). The germline V gene encodes CDR1 SEHNR and CDR2 FQNEAQ (reference sequence). Trimming removed 2 bases at V and 5 bases at J, with 7 bases between. The CDR3 consists of 13 residues. CDR3 amino acids: CASSLTRDQPQHF. The CDR3 DNA is TGTGCCAGCAGCTTAACCAGGGATCAGCCCCAGCATTTT. Filled out from reference TRBV7-9 and TRBJ1-5, the complete variable domain reads DTGVSQNPRHKITKRGQNVTFRCDPISEHNRLYWYRQTLGQGPEFLTYFQNEAQLEKSRLLSDRFSAERPKGSFSTLEIQRTEQGDSAMYLCASSLTRDQPQHFGDGTRLSIL.

For the CDR3, the DNA is TGTGCCAGCACGTTAGCGGGGGGGTCAAACACCGGGGAGCTGTTTTTT. It specifies CASTLAGGSNTGELFF. The chain is built from TRBV7-2 and TRBJ2-2, with 11 bases matching TRBD2. The CDR3 contains 16 residues. CDR1 is SGHTA and CDR2 is FQGNSA in the germline V gene. V shed 7 bases, J shed 2 bases, and the junction held 6 bases outside the gene matches.

This clone came up once. J is TRBJ2-5 and V is TRBV28; the match to TRBD2 covers 13 bases. Trimming removed 6 bases from V and 2 bases from J; junction bases left unmatched: 6. Looked up from germline, CDR1 is MDHEN and CDR2 is SYDVKM. This CDR3 region has 16 residues. The CDR3, as DNA: TGTGCCAGCAGCACCGGGACTAGCGGGGCACAAGAGACCCAGTACTTC. Its translation is CASSTGTSGAQETQYF.

V and J are TRBV5-4 and TRBJ2-5, with 9 positions matching TRBD2. Trimming at V came to 4 bases and at J to 2 bases, leaving 9 bases not matched to a gene. The CDR3 covers 16 residues. Germline V lookup: CDR1 SGHNT, CDR2 YYREEE (reference sequence). For the CDR3, the DNA is TGTGCCAGCAGCCTGCTGAGCGGGGGGACTCAAGAGACCCAGTACTTC. Its protein product is CASSLLSGGTQETQYF. Drawing the rest from reference TRBV5-4 and TRBJ2-5, the complete variable domain is ETGVTQSPTHLIKTRGQQVTLRCSSQSGHNTVSWYQQALGQGPQFIFQYYREEENGRGNFPPRFSGLQFPNYSSELNVNALELDDSALYLCASSLLSGGTQETQYFGPGTRLLVL.

The rearrangement joins TRBV7-9 to TRBJ2-5, with 7 bases lining up with TRBD1. Germline V gene sequence: CDR1 SEHNR, CDR2 FQNEAQ (reference sequence). The J segment lost 4 bases and the V segment lost 4 bases, leaving 6 bases of the junction unmatched. The CDR3 length is 14 residues. CDR3 coding DNA: TGTGCCAGCAGCTACCGGACAGGTCGAGAGACCCAGTACTTC. This translates into CASSYRTGRETQYF. Full variable domain (outside the CDR3, taken from reference TRBV7-9 and TRBJ2-5): DTGVSQNPRHKITKRGQNVTFRCDPISEHNRLYWYRQTLGQGPEFLTYFQNEAQLEKSRLLSDRFSAERPKGSFSTLEIQRTEQGDSAMYLCASSYRTGRETQYFGPGTRLLVL.

The chain employs TRBV6-1 and TRBJ2-5; perhaps TRBD1 as D (6 bases). Trimming took 7 bases from V and 6 from J, leaving 15 bases between them. CDR3 length equals 13 residues. CDR1 and CDR2 from the germline V gene are MNHNS and SASEGT. The CDR3 reads CASIVQGQQTQYF. The CDR3 DNA sequence: TGTGCCAGCATCGTACAGGGTCAGCAGACCCAGTACTTC.

This chain uses TRBV30 with TRBJ2-3; no clear D gene. The V and J ends lost 0 bases and 4 bases respectively, with 11 bases between them. This CDR3 is built from 14 residues. CDR1 is GTSNPN, CDR2 SVGIG, per germline (reference sequence). CDR3 protein: CAWSVPHKADTQYF. The DNA of the CDR3 is TGTGCCTGGAGTGTACCCCACAAAGCAGATACGCAGTATTTT. The full variable domain, rest sourced from reference TRBV30 and TRBJ2-3, is SQTIHQWPATLVQPVGSPLSLECTVEGTSNPNLYWYRQAAGRGLQLLFYSVGIGQISSEVPQNLSASRPQDRQFILSSKKLLLSDSGFYLCAWSVPHKADTQYFGPGTRLTVL.

The chain employs TRBV7-3 and TRBJ2-1; D is possibly TRBD1 (6 bases). With 1 base removed from V and 7 bases from J, the gap between germline ends came to 11 bases. Germline values: CDR1 SGHTA, CDR2 FQGTGA. The CDR3 length is 14 residues. CDR3 protein: CASSLIPGANEQFF. The DNA for the CDR3 is TGTGCCAGCAGCTTAATTCCAGGGGCTAATGAGCAGTTCTTC. Complete variable domain (other parts from reference TRBV7-3 and TRBJ2-1): GAGVSQTPSNKVTEKGKYVELRCDPISGHTALYWYRQSLGQGPEFLIYFQGTGAADDSGLPNDRFFAVRPEGSVSTLKIQRTERGDSAVYLCASSLIPGANEQFFGPGTRLTVL.

This rearrangement joins TRBV11-2 to TRBJ2-1; a possible D gene is TRBD1 (6 bases). The CDR3 consists of 14 residues. V dropped 4 bases and J dropped 7 bases, with 14 bases sitting between them. Germline CDR1 reads SGHAT; CDR2 reads FQNNGV. The CDR3: CASSSTTGSNEQFF. The CDR3 nucleotides are TGTGCCAGCAGCTCCACAACAGGGTCGAATGAGCAGTTCTTC.

J is TRBJ2-2 and V is TRBV2; 8 positions match TRBD1. Looked up from germline, CDR1 is SNHLY and CDR2 is FYNNEI. The CDR3 is made up of 15 amino acids. Trimming removed 6 bases from V and 4 bases from J; junction bases left unmatched: 7. CDR3 coding DNA: TGTGCCAGCAGCAGGAGAGGACAGGGCACCGGGGAGCTGTTTTTT. It specifies CASSRRGQGTGELFF.

The chain employs TRBV5-1 and TRBJ2-3; a possible D gene is TRBD1 (5 bases). From germline, CDR1 is SGHRS and CDR2 YFSETQ. CDR3 size: 14 residues. Deletions cut 3 bases from V and 1 base from J, with 9 bases between. The CDR3 DNA reads TGCGCCAGCAGCTGGGTACAGGGCACAGATACGCAGTATTTT. This codes for CASSWVQGTDTQYF.